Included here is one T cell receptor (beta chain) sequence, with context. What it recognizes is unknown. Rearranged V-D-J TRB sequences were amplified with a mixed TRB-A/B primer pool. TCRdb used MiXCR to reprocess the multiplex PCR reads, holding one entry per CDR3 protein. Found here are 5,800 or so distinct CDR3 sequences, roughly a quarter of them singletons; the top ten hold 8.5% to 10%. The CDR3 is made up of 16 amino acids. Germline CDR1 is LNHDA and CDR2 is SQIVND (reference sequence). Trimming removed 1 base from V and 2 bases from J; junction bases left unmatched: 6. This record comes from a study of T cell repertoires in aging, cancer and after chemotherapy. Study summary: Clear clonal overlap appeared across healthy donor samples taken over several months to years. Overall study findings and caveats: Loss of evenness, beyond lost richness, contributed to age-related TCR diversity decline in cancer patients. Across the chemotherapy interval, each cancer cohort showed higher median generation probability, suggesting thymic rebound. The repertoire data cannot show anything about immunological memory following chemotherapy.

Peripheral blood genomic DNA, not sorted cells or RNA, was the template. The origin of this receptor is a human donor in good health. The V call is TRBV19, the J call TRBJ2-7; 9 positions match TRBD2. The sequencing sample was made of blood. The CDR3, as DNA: TGTGCCAGTAGTATAGTTTCAAGCGGGAGGACCTACGAGCAGTACGTC. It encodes CASSIVSSGRTYEQYV.